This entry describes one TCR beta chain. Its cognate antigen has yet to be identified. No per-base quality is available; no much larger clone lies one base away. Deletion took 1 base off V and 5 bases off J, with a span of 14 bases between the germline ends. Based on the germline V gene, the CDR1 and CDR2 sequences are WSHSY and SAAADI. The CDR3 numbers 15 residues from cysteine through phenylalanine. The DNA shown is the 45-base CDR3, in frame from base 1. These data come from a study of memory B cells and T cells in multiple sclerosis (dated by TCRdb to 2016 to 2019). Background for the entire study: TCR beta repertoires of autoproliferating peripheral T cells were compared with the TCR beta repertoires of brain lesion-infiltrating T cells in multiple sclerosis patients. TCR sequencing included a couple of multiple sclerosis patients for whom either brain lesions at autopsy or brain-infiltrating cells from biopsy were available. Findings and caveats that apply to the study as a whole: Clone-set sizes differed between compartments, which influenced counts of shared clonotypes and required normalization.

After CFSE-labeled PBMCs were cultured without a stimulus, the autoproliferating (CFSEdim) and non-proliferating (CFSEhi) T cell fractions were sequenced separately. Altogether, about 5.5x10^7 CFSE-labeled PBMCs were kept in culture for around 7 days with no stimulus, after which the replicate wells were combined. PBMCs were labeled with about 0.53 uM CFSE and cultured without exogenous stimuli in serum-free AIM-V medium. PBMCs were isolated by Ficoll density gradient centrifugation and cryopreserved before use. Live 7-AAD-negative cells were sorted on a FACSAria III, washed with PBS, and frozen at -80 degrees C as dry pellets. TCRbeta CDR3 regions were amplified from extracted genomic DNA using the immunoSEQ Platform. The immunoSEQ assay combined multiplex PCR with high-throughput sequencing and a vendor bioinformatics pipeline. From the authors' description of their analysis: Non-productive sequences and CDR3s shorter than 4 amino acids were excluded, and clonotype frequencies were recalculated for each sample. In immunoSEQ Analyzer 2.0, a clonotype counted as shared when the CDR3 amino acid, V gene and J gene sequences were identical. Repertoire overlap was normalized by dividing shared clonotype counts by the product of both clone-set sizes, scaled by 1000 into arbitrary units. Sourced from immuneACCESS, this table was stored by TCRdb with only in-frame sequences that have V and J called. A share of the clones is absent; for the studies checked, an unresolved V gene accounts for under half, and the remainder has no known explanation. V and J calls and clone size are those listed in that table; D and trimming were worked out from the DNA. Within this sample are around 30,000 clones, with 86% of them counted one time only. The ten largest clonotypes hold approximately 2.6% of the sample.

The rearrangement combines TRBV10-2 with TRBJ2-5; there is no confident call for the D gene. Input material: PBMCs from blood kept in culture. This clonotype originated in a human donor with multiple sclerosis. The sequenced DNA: TGCGCCAGCAGTGAGTACCGTAAAATAGGGGAGACCCAGTACTTC. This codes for CASSEYRKIGETQYF.